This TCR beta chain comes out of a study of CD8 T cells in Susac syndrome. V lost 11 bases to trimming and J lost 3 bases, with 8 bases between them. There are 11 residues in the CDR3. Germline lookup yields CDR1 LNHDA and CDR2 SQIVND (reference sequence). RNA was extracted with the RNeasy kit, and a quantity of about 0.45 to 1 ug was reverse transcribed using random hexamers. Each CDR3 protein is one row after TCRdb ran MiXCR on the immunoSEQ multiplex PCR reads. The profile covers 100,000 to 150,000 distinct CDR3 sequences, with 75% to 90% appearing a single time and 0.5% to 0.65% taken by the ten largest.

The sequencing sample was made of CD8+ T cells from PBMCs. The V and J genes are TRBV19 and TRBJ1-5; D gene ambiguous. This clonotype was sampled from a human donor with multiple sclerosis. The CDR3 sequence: CACGFNQPQHF. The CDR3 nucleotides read TGTGCCTGCGGGTTCAATCAGCCCCAGCATTTT.